This T cell receptor (beta chain) was sequenced in a study of CD8 T cells in ankylosing spondylitis. Notes on the study in general: Reports say disease-linked clones showed up significantly more in matched ankylosing spondylitis synovial fluid. Earlier authors reported some of these motif variants in reactive arthritis synovial fluid and blood.

This clonotype was observed at least ten times. Its antigen is still unknown. TCRdb itself ran the 5' RACE reads through MiXCR, one entry per CDR3 protein. The sample lists under 85,000 distinct CDR3 sequences; about 5.4% were seen once. The V gene end was trimmed by 0 bases and the J gene end by 4 bases; junction bases not matched to a gene: 5. CDR1 KGHSH and CDR2 LQKENI come from the germline V gene. CDR3 length: 17 residues. Specimen: blood, either unsorted or a sorted T cell fraction (not recorded which). This receptor was taken from a male donor with ankylosing spondylitis or in good health (not recorded which). The chain has TRBV18 and TRBJ2-3; TRBD1 aligns across 12 bases. For the CDR3, the DNA is TGTGCCAGCTCACCACCTAGAGGGACAGGGGGCCCAGATACGCAGTATTTT. It translates to CASSPPRGTGGPDTQYF.